This T cell receptor beta chain is from a study of blood T cell repertoires in COVID-19. Only in-frame clones appear in the TCRdb table, and some are missing; sequencing was by immunoSEQ multiplex PCR. The sample records about 98,000 clones, 81% being singletons. The CDR3 is made up of 16 amino acids. With 2 bases clipped from V and 6 bases from J, the junction kept 7 bases outside the gene matches. Germline CDR1 reads MNHEY; CDR2 reads SVGEGT. The chain uses TRBV6-2 or TRBV6-3 and TRBJ2-2; 9 nucleotides align to TRBD2. The sequence was collected from a woman of 80 years or more with acute or convalescent COVID-19. Input material: peripheral blood. Here the CDR3 reads CASSYRISGGPGELFF. CDR3 bases: TGTGCCAGCAGTTACCGAATTAGCGGGGGCCCCGGGGAGCTGTTTTTT.